One T cell receptor (beta chain) is described in this entry. The CDR3 length is 17 residues. Per germline, CDR1 GTSNPN and CDR2 SVGIG (reference sequence). V was cut by 2 bases and J by 1 base, with 20 bases left in between. The data derive from a study of regulatory T cells in long-lasting Graves disease. Libraries of TCR beta came from iRepertoire HTBI primers plus Arm-PCR of CDR3 regions. Each CDR3 protein is one row after TCRdb ran MiXCR on the multiplex PCR reads. The table lists roughly 430,000 distinct CDR3 sequences, 16% of them singletons. Regarding time point: newly diagnosed GD, antithyroid drugs for less than 3 months. PBMC-extracted RNA yielded the TCR library. The same data also contributed to another study, on T cells in Graves' hyperthyroidism and ophthalmopathy.

The sequencing used peripheral blood mononuclear cells (PBMCs), collected at new diagnosis, from a patient treated with antithyroid drugs. This chain links TRBV30 with TRBJ2-5, with D possibly matching TRBD2 (6 bases). The sequence came from a woman aged 25 to 45 with Graves disease. The chain's CDR3 is CAWSPFPSGTFQETQYF. CDR3 in DNA: TGTGCCTGGAGTCCCTTCCCGTCAGGGACTTTCCAAGAGACCCAGTACTTC.